Below are 7 T cell receptor beta chains sequenced from a single sample in a study of cytomegalovirus exposure and HLA in healthy donors. 60 Vbeta and 13 Jbeta primers were used in PCR. The table came from immunoSEQ multiplex PCR; TCRdb's copy has only in-frame clones and leaves some out. This sample has 30,000 to 40,000 clones, with 65% found just once. Sample: PBMCs. The receptors originated from a man aged 50-59 years in good health and CMV-seropositive.

This clone was picked up a small number of times. The J gene is TRBJ1-3, the V gene TRBV29-1, with TRBD1 as a possible D gene (5 bases). CDR3 size: 15 residues. Trimming took 2 bases from V and 9 from J, leaving 20 bases between them. Germline values: CDR1 SQVTM, CDR2 ANQGSEA. CDR3 region: CSVELRRGTTGTIYF. In nucleotides, the CDR3 is TGCAGCGTTGAACTGCGGCGGGGGACGACGGGCACCATATATTTT.

The chain is built from TRBV29-1 and TRBJ2-3; D is perhaps TRBD2 (6 bases). CDR3 length: 16 amino acids. Germline V gene data show CDR1 as SQVTM and CDR2 as ANQGSEA. Trimming left V 6 bases short and J 0 bases short, with 19 bases between. CDR3 sequence reads: CSVRDISGTSTDTQYF. CDR3 nucleotide sequence: TGCAGCGTGAGAGACATTAGCGGAACTAGCACAGATACGCAGTATTTT.

The chain couples TRBV6-6 to TRBJ2-1; TRBD1 agrees at 9 bases. Germline V lookup: CDR1 MNHNY, CDR2 SVGAGI (reference sequence). The CDR3 sequence is 15 residues long. Trimming cost V 2 bases and J 8 bases; bases outside gene matches: 7. The CDR3 DNA is TGTGCCAGCAGTTACAACGGGGACAGGGAGTATGAGCAGTTCTTC. It specifies CASSYNGDREYEQFF.

The CDR3 spells CAWSIQGRREKLFF. CDR3 DNA sequence: TGTGCCTGGAGTATACAGGGGAGACGGGAAAAACTGTTTTTT. The rearrangement joins TRBV30 to TRBJ1-4; 7 bases map to TRBD1. CDR1 GTSNPN and CDR2 SVGIG come from the germline V gene (reference sequence). This CDR3 has 14 residues. V dropped 2 bases and J dropped 8; count of bases not matched to a gene: 8.

The CDR3 DNA reads TGTGCCAGCAGCTTCTACGGGAGGGTTTACGAGCAGTACTTC. Its translation: CASSFYGRVYEQYF. The genes are TRBV5-6 and TRBJ2-7, with 8 bases identical to TRBD2. This CDR3 is built from 14 residues. The J segment lost 4 bases and the V segment lost 2 bases, leaving 5 bases of the junction unmatched. The germline gives CDR1 SGHDT, CDR2 YYEEEE.

The CDR3 DNA follows: TGTGCCAGCAGCTTAGGACTAGCGGGAGGGTACAATGAGCAGTTCTTC. Residues: CASSLGLAGGYNEQFF. This rearrangement joins TRBV7-9 to TRBJ2-1, with 14 bases aligning to TRBD2. Germline loops: CDR1 SEHNR, CDR2 FQNEAQ (reference sequence). Unmatched junction bases numbered 0, after V lost 1 base and J lost 4 bases. The CDR3 spans 16 residues.

This rearrangement joins TRBV10-3 to TRBJ2-7; TRBD2 matches at 8 bases. Germline lookup yields CDR1 ENHRY and CDR2 SYGVKD. V lost 10 bases, J lost 3 bases, and 5 bases stayed unmatched. CDR3 length equals 12 residues. CDR3 loop: CATKTSDYEQYF. The CDR3, as DNA: TGTGCCACCAAGACTAGCGACTACGAGCAGTACTTC.